These 26 T cell receptor beta chains originate from one sample sequenced in a study of identical twins. MiXCR was run by TCRdb on the 5' RACE reads, yielding one entry per CDR3 protein. The sample has hundreds of thousands of distinct CDR3 sequences, approximately 13% seen once. These same records also appear under a second study, on yellow fever vaccine responses in identical twins.

The sequenced sample consisted of PBMCs. The origin of the receptors is a woman aged 18-29 years in good health.

The table lists this clonotype with a few counts. Here the CDR3 DNA reads TGTGCCAGCAGTGCCCGCCATACCTCTGGGGCCAACGTCCTGACTTTC. Residues: CASSARHTSGANVLTF. This chain links TRBV2 with TRBJ2-6; D unresolved. Looked up from germline, CDR1 is SNHLY and CDR2 is FYNNEI. The CDR3 sequence is 16 residues long. Deletions cut 4 bases from V and 0 bases from J, with 10 bases between.

V usage is TRBV19 and J usage is TRBJ2-2; D is undetermined. V was trimmed by 10 bases and J by 7 bases, leaving 13 bases between them. The CDR3 extends over 12 amino acids. In germline, CDR1 is LNHDA, CDR2 SQIVND (reference sequence). The DNA for the CDR3 is TGTGCCACAACCCCCAGGAACGGGGAGCTGTTTTTT. Its translation is CATTPRNGELFF.

The chain joins TRBV14 to TRBJ2-3; 13 bases match TRBD2. The CDR3 consists of 16 residues. The ends lost 7 bases at V and 4 bases at J; junction bases unmatched: 8. Germline loops: CDR1 SGHDN, CDR2 FVKESK. In nucleotides, the CDR3 is TGTGCCAGCACACTAGGACTAGCGGGAGTTCCAGATACGCAGTATTTT. This gives the protein CASTLGLAGVPDTQYF.

V and J are TRBV5-1 and TRBJ2-2, with D hard to call. CDR3 length: 13 residues. CDR1 is SGHRS and CDR2 is YFSETQ in the germline V gene. V lost 1 base to trimming and J lost 7 bases, with 8 bases between them. The CDR3 loop is CASSLIPVGELFF. The CDR3 DNA follows: TGCGCCAGCAGCTTGATCCCCGTCGGGGAGCTGTTTTTT. Based on the CDR3 plus reference TRBV5-1 and TRBJ2-2, the full variable domain is KAGVTQTPRYLIKTRGQQVTLSCSPISGHRSVSWYQQTPGQGLQFLFEYFSETQRNKGNFPGRFSGRQFSNSRSEMNVSTLELGDSALYLCASSLIPVGELFFGEGSRLTVL.

This clonotype was found a few times. The genes are TRBV20-1 and TRBJ1-1; unclear D gene. Trimming left V 6 bases short and J 0 bases short, with 11 bases between. CDR3 length: 13 amino acids. Germline CDR1 is DFQATT and CDR2 is SNEGSKA (reference sequence). The CDR3 DNA is TGCAGTGCGGATGCGACCATGAACACTGAAGCTTTCTTT. Amino acids: CSADATMNTEAFF.

This clonotype was counted many times. The chain is built from TRBV5-1 and TRBJ2-7, with D unresolved. CDR1 is SGHRS and CDR2 is YFSETQ in the germline V gene. V lost 0 bases and J 7 bases, leaving 8 bases between the germline ends. The CDR3 totals 12 residues. As DNA, the CDR3 is TGCGCCAGCAGCTTGGGACCAAGAGAGCAGTACTTC. Its translation is CASSLGPREQYF.

The rearrangement joins TRBV20-1 to TRBJ2-2; TRBD1 might be the D (6 bases). The V end was cut by 3 bases, the J end by 7 bases, with 15 bases between. CDR3 length: 14 residues. Germline lookup yields CDR1 DFQATT and CDR2 SNEGSKA (reference sequence). The CDR3 loop is CSASSTGPIGELFF. CDR3 sequence (DNA): TGCAGTGCTAGCTCGACAGGCCCAATCGGGGAGCTGTTTTTT.

Many counts were recorded for this clonotype. This chain joins TRBV20-1 and TRBJ2-3; D possibly corresponds to TRBD2 (6 bases). CDR1 and CDR2 from the germline V gene are DFQATT and SNEGSKA (reference sequence). V dropped 1 base and J dropped 0 bases, with 11 bases sitting between them. CDR3 size: 15 residues. The CDR3 sequence is CSARVPGLSTDTQYF. In DNA form, the CDR3 reads TGCAGTGCTAGAGTTCCGGGACTTAGCACAGATACGCAGTATTTT.

V usage is TRBV28 and J usage is TRBJ2-1, with TRBD2 matching over 10 bases. The CDR3 runs 15 residues. CDR1 MDHEN and CDR2 SYDVKM come from the germline V gene. V lost 3 bases to trimming and J lost 7 bases; unmatched junction nucleotides: 6. The CDR3 DNA follows: TGTGCCAGCAGTTTTAGCGGGAGGTCGGCGAATGAGCAGTTCTTC. It is translated as CASSFSGRSANEQFF.

There are many counts of this clonotype. The chain joins TRBV5-1 to TRBJ1-1; D not certain. Germline CDR1 SGHRS, CDR2 YFSETQ. The V gene lost 1 base and the J gene lost 5 bases, with 9 bases spanning the gap. The CDR3 spans 13 residues. The CDR3 sequence: CASSLKGATEAFF. CDR3 bases: TGCGCCAGCAGCTTGAAGGGAGCGACTGAAGCTTTCTTT.

The V and J genes are TRBV7-9 and TRBJ2-1; D call uncertain. The V and J ends lost 6 bases and 8 bases respectively, with 8 bases between them. The CDR3 loop spans 11 amino acids. Germline V gene data show CDR1 as SEHNR and CDR2 as FQNEAQ (reference sequence). Written as DNA, the CDR3 is TGTGCCAGCAGGGGCTATGATGAGCAGTTCTTC. Amino acids: CASRGYDEQFF.

This clonotype showed up just a few times. The gene calls are TRBV5-5 and TRBJ2-1; 8 nucleotides align to TRBD2. CDR1 SGHKS and CDR2 YYEKEE come from the germline V gene (reference sequence). The CDR3 loop spans 18 amino acids. V gave up 3 bases and J gave up 9 bases; unmatched junction bases: 20. The CDR3 DNA reads TGTGCCAGCAGCTACCAAATCAGATCCGGGACTAGGGAAGGTGAGCAGTTCTTC. Translating gives CASSYQIRSGTREGEQFF.

The rearrangement links TRBV2 to TRBJ1-6, with unresolved D. The germline V gene has CDR1 SNHLY and CDR2 FYNNEI. The V gene lost 4 bases and the J gene lost 9 bases, with 16 bases spanning the gap. This CDR3 contains 15 residues. The CDR3 loop is CASSVRSPKGSPLHF. CDR3 in DNA: TGTGCCAGCAGTGTCCGGAGCCCGAAGGGTTCACCCCTCCACTTT.

In its sample, this clonotype was seen a few times. V gene TRBV2 combines with J gene TRBJ2-7; 7 bases map to TRBD1. CDR1 SNHLY and CDR2 FYNNEI come from the germline V gene. After removal of 7 bases from V and 4 bases from J, the junction contained 7 bases not matched to a gene. The CDR3 runs 13 residues. Here the CDR3 reads CASTRDSFYEQYV. CDR3 nucleotide sequence: TGTGCCAGCACCCGGGACAGTTTTTACGAGCAGTACGTC.

This chain connects TRBV10-3 to TRBJ2-1; D may be TRBD2 (6 bases). Trimming took off 3 bases at V and 8 bases at J, with 23 bases between the two ends. Germline V gene data show CDR1 as ENHRY and CDR2 as SYGVKD. The CDR3 runs to 17 residues. The DNA for the CDR3 is TGTGCCATCAGTGATTTGGAGGGAGCGGACACGGCGGATGAGCAGTTCTTC. Translating it yields CAISDLEGADTADEQFF.

This clonotype turned up a few times. This chain links TRBV20-1 with TRBJ2-3, with D tentatively TRBD2 (7 bases). This CDR3 spans 16 amino acids. Trimming removed 5 bases from V and 5 bases from J, with 23 bases in between. CDR1 and CDR2 (germline): DFQATT, SNEGSKA (reference sequence). CDR3 nucleotides: TGCAGTGCTTCCCTTGGTGGGGGGGGCCATTTAGATACGCAGTATTTT. It specifies CSASLGGGGHLDTQYF.

The V gene is TRBV7-9, the J gene TRBJ1-2; 7 bases fit TRBD1. CDR3 size: 14 residues. Unmatched junction bases numbered 9, after V lost 4 bases and J lost 7 bases. The germline gives CDR1 SEHNR, CDR2 FQNEAQ (reference sequence). CDR3 sequence: CASSYRQGEGGYTF. The CDR3 nucleotides read TGTGCCAGCAGCTACCGACAGGGAGAGGGTGGCTACACCTTC.

This clonotype came up a few times. The chain joins TRBV18 to TRBJ2-7, with D maybe TRBD1 (6 bases). CDR3 length: 18 residues. V was clipped by 5 bases and J by 3 bases, with 26 bases between them. Germline values: CDR1 KGHSH, CDR2 LQKENI. CDR3 in amino acids: CASSATSFRTDPVYEQYV. DNA for the CDR3: TGTGCCAGCTCAGCTACCAGTTTTCGGACAGATCCCGTCTACGAGCAGTACGTC.

This clonotype was seen a handful of times. The chain uses TRBV20-1 and TRBJ2-3; 10 positions agree with TRBD2. The J segment lost 0 bases and the V segment lost 5 bases, leaving 8 bases of the junction unmatched. This CDR3 has 16 residues. CDR1 is DFQATT, CDR2 SNEGSKA, per germline (reference sequence). The CDR3, as DNA: TGCAGTGCTGGAGGACTAGCGGAAATTAGCACAGATACGCAGTATTTT. Its protein product is CSAGGLAEISTDTQYF.

Concerning this clonotype itself: At one end the junction does not follow the germline gene, possibly because of a read error. This chain uses TRBV6-1 with TRBJ1-1; D might be TRBD1 (6 bases). The CDR3 totals 14 residues. Germline lookup yields CDR1 MNHNS and CDR2 SASEGT. The DNA of the CDR3 is TGTGCCGGCAGAGTTACGACAGGTTTCACTGAAGCTTTCTTT. Its protein product is CAGRVTTGFTEAFF.

This clonotype was found a few times. The chain has TRBV5-5 and TRBJ2-1; D gene uncertain. This CDR3 region has 15 residues. V lost 5 bases and J 5 bases, leaving 17 bases between the germline ends. CDR1 is SGHKS, CDR2 YYEKEE, per germline (reference sequence). CDR3 nucleotide sequence: TGTGCCAGCAGTTCCCTAGTCGTTAGGGACAATGAGCAGTTCTTC. It specifies CASSSLVVRDNEQFF.

The rearrangement links TRBV7-8 to TRBJ2-5; D gene ambiguous. V was cut by 3 bases and J by 2 bases, with 13 bases left in between. This CDR3 has 15 amino acids. Germline values: CDR1 SGHVS, CDR2 FQNEAQ. CDR3 sequence: CASSLKRPTQETQYF. DNA for the CDR3: TGTGCCAGCAGCTTGAAGAGACCAACACAAGAGACCCAGTACTTC. The whole variable domain, remainder taken from reference TRBV7-8 and TRBJ2-5, is GAGVSQSPRYKVAKRGQDVALRCDPISGHVSLFWYQQALGQGPEFLTYFQNEAQLDKSGLPSDRFFAERPEGSVSTLKIQRTQQEDSAVYLCASSLKRPTQETQYFGPGTRLLVL.

In regard to this clonotype: Given a much more abundant clone one base away, this may be a read error. This rearrangement joins TRBV12-3 or TRBV12-4 to TRBJ2-2; D possibly uses TRBD1 or TRBD2 (5 bases each). There are 14 residues in the CDR3. V gave up 6 bases and J gave up 4 bases, with 12 bases separating them. The CDR3 DNA sequence: TGTGCCAGCAGCCTGGGACGATTCACCGGGGAGCTGTTTTTT. Amino acid sequence: CASSLGRFTGELFF.

The V call is TRBV11-2, the J call TRBJ2-2; D ambiguous. Germline V gene data show CDR1 as SGHAT and CDR2 as FQNNGV. Trimming removed 6 bases from V and 0 bases from J, with 17 bases in between. CDR3 length equals 17 residues. The CDR3 spells CASSYPVRNPNTGELFF. DNA of the CDR3: TGTGCCAGCAGTTATCCCGTCCGGAATCCGAACACCGGGGAGCTGTTTTTT.

This clonotype was seen a single time. The chain couples TRBV7-6 to TRBJ2-1; the match to TRBD2 covers 10 bases. With 5 bases clipped from V and 8 bases from J, the junction kept 6 bases outside the gene matches. In germline, CDR1 is SGHVS, CDR2 FNYEAQ. CDR3 length equals 14 residues. In DNA, the CDR3 is TGTGCCAGCAGCCCCGGGACTAGCGTATATGAGCAGTTCTTC. Protein sequence: CASSPGTSVYEQFF.

This clonotype appeared many times. V gene TRBV12-3 or TRBV12-4 combines with J gene TRBJ1-1; TRBD1 is a possible D gene (6 bases). V lost 7 bases, J lost 6 bases, and 15 bases lay in between. The CDR3 covers 13 residues. CDR3 residues: CASTSQGSAEAFF. The CDR3 region has the DNA TGTGCCAGCACCTCCCAGGGGTCAGCTGAAGCTTTCTTT.